This TCR beta chain was retrieved from a study of beta chain features in type 1 diabetes. Only a few counts were recorded for this clone. Its antigen remains unknown. CDR3 length: 15 amino acids. After removal of 10 bases from V and 0 bases from J, the junction contained 10 bases not matched to a gene. Germline V gene lookup returns CDR1 SEHNR and CDR2 FQNEAQ (reference sequence). General study points: Moderate but significant shortening of TCRB CDR3s was recorded in all four CD4+ subsets from Type 1 diabetes patients. PCR might preferentially amplify shorter templates, equally in patients and controls.

TCRB transcripts that were expressed got sequenced, as all of the isolated RNA had been reverse transcribed. Some 3.6 million reads was the average for naive, central memory and regulatory T cell samples. The protocol was immunoSEQ multiplex PCR, while the TCRdb copy is restricted to in-frame clones and leaves out a portion. The sample consists of hundreds of thousands of clones, about a sixth of them appearing once. The chain employs TRBV7-9 and TRBJ2-3; 7 bases are shared with TRBD1. The clonotype comes from a woman between 18 and 29 years old in good health. The specimen was naive CD4+ T cells from blood. The CDR3 sequence: CATTPAGGSTDTQYF. The CDR3 DNA sequence: TGTGCCACCACCCCGGCAGGGGGAAGCACAGATACGCAGTATTTT.